A selection of T cell receptor beta chains follows, all from one sample in a study of T cell changes during pregnancy in multiple sclerosis. Profiled with immunoSEQ multiplex PCR; TCRdb holds only in-frame clones, not every one. The sample lists more than 40,000 clones, approximately 94% occurring once. Sequenced material: CD4+ T cells from peripheral blood mononuclear cells, taken in the second trimester of pregnancy. All receptors come from a female donor with multiple sclerosis, enrolled in a pregnancy study. Each CDR3 is given with its conserved first and last residue. The D gene is left open where the match is weak. Rows give clone size only sometimes, using once, few, many, or a class for an expanded clone.

- | TRBD2 | TRBJ2-3 | TRBV29-1 | TGCAGCGTTGGGGGAGGGAGGGGCACAGATACGCAGTATTTT | CSVGGGRGTDTQYF
- | - | TRBJ1-4 | TRBV2 | TGTGCCAGCCTTTCCCGGGTTAGCGATGAAAAACTGTTTTTT | CASLSRVSDEKLFF
- | - | TRBJ2-5 | TRBV11-2 | TGTGCCAGCAGCTTAGGTATCGCGGCAGAGACCCAGTACTTC | CASSLGIAAETQYF
- | - | TRBJ1-1 | TRBV1 | TGCACCAGCAGCCACCCCCCCGCCTCTATGAACACTGAAGCTTTCTTT | CTSSHPPASMNTEAFF
- | - | TRBJ1-1 | TRBV10-3 | TGTGCCATCAGTGAGTCGACGGGATGGGCTGAAGCTTTCTTT | CAISESTGWAEAFF
- | TRBD2 | TRBJ2-1 | TRBV6-6 | TGTGCCAGCAGTTACCCGGGACTAGTCATGCAGTTCTTC | CASSYPGLVMQFF
- | TRBD2 | TRBJ2-2 | TRBV10-3 | TGTGCCATCAGCGACCTAGCGGGGGGTTTCGGGGAGCTGTTTTTT | CAISDLAGGFGELFF
- | - | TRBJ1-5 | TRBV15 | TGTGCCACCAGCAGGGGGGGGCGCCTGAATCAGCCCCAGCATTTT | CATSRGGRLNQPQHF
- | - | TRBJ1-5 | TRBV15 | TGTGCCACCGATACCGACCGCGCCGGGGGCAATCAGCCCCAGCATTTT | CATDTDRAGGNQPQHF
- | - | TRBJ2-3 | TRBV20-1 | TGCAGTGCGCGAGGCACAGATACGCAGTATTTT | CSARGTDTQYF
once | TRBD1 | TRBJ2-5 | TRBV2 | TGTGCCAGCAGATTGCTGACAGGGGGTTTTGAGACCCAGTACTTC | CASRLLTGGFETQYF
- | - | TRBJ1-1 | TRBV4-1 | TGCGCCAGCAGCCGAACCGGACGGACAATCACTGAAGCTTTCTTT | CASSRTGRTITEAFF
- | - | TRBJ2-5 | TRBV5-6 | TGTGCCAGCAGCTTGGGTGGCAGGAGAGGGGAGACCCAGTACTTC | CASSLGGRRGETQYF
- | - | TRBJ2-2 | TRBV5-5 | TGTGCCAGCAGCCCCGCGGGTTCTGCCGGGGAGCTGTTTTTT | CASSPAGSAGELFF
- | TRBD2 | TRBJ2-5 | TRBV5-4 | TGTGCCAGCAGCTGGACCGGGGGGGCGGAGACCCAGTACTTC | CASSWTGGAETQYF
- | TRBD1 | TRBJ1-2 | TRBV19 | TGTGCCAGTAGTATAGCCCCCGGGACAGGGACTTATGGCTACACCTTC | CASSIAPGTGTYGYTF
- | - | TRBJ1-5 | TRBV19 | TGTGCCAGTAGTATAGACGGTTTAGGGGGCAATCAGCCCCAGCATTTT | CASSIDGLGGNQPQHF
- | - | TRBJ1-6 | TRBV9 | TGTGCCAGCAGCGTACGGGGCGGGGATTCACCCCTCCACTTT | CASSVRGGDSPLHF
once | TRBD1 | TRBJ1-5 | TRBV6-6 | TGTGCCAGCACCCGGACAGGTAGCAATCAGCCCCAGCATTTT | CASTRTGSNQPQHF
- | - | TRBJ1-5 | TRBV6-1 | TGTGCCAGCAGTCGGGACATTCGAAATCAGCCCCAGCATTTT | CASSRDIRNQPQHF
- | - | TRBJ1-2 | TRBV29-1 | TGCAGCGTAAGTCCTTCGGGGTATGGCTACACCTTC | CSVSPSGYGYTF
- | - | TRBJ1-1 | TRBV9 | TGTGCCAGCAGCGGGCGGCGGGGGAGGGCCACTGAAGCTTTCTTT | CASSGRRGRATEAFF
- | - | TRBJ2-2 | TRBV15 | TGTGCCACCAGCAGAGATTTGGCCCGGGAGCTGTTTTTT | CATSRDLARELFF
few | - | TRBJ1-1 | TRBV25-1 | TGTGCCAGCAGGCCACCCGGGAGCCAAGCTGAAGCTTTCTTT | CASRPPGSQAEAFF
- | - | TRBJ1-5 | TRBV6-5 | TGTGCCAGCAGCGACCCGCAGGTACACCAGCATTTT | CASSDPQVHQHF
- | - | TRBJ1-1 | TRBV6-5 | TGTGCCAGCAGGGAGGACAGAATGAACACTGAAGCTTTCTTT | CASREDRMNTEAFF
- | - | TRBJ2-7 | TRBV20-1 | TGCAGTGCTGGACAGACCTACGAGCAGTACTTC | CSAGQTYEQYF
- | TRBD1 | TRBJ2-6 | TRBV4-1 | TGCGCCAGCAGCCATGGACAGGGGCTTTCTGGGGCCAACGTCCTGACTTTC | CASSHGQGLSGANVLTF